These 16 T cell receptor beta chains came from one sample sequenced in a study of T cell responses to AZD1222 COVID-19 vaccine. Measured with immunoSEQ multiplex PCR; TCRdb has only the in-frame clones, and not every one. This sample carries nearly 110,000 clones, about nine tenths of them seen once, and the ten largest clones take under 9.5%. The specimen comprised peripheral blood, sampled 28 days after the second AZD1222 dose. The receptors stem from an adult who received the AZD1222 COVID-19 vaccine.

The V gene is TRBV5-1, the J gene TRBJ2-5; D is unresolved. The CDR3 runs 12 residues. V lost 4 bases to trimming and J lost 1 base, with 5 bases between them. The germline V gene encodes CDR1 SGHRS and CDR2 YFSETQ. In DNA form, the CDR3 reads TGCGCCAGCAGCACAAGCCAAGAGACCCAGTACTTC. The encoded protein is CASSTSQETQYF.

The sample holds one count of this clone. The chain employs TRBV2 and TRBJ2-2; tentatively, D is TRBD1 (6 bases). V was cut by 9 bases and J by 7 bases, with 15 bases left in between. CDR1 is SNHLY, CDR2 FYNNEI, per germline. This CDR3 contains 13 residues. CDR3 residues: CASFRDTNGELFF. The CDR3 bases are TGTGCCAGTTTCCGGGACACCAACGGGGAGCTGTTTTTT.

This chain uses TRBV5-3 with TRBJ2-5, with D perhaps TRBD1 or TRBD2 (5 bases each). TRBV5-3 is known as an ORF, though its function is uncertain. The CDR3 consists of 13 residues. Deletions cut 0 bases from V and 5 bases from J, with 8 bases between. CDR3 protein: CARSLGDGETQYF. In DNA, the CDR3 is TGTGCCAGAAGCTTGGGGGACGGGGAGACCCAGTACTTC.

The CDR3 DNA reads TGTGCCAGCAGGCTACAGGGGGCTGGGGACTATGGCTACACCTTC. Amino acids: CASRLQGAGDYGYTF. The rearrangement uses TRBV27 and TRBJ1-2; TRBD1 agrees at 9 bases. The ends lost 6 bases at V and 3 bases at J; junction bases unmatched: 8. From germline, CDR1 is MNHEY and CDR2 SMNVEV (reference sequence). The CDR3 spans 15 residues.

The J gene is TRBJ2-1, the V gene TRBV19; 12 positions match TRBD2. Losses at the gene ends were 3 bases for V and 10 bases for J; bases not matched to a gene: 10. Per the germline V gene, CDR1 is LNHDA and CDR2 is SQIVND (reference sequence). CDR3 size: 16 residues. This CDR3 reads CASSIGLAGINGEQFF. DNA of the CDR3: TGTGCCAGTAGTATCGGACTAGCGGGGATCAATGGAGAGCAGTTCTTC.

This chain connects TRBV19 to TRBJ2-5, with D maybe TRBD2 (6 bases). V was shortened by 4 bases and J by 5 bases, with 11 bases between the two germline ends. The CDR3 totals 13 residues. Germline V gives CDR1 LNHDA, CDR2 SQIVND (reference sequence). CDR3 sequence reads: CASSTMEGETQYF. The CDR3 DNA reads TGTGCCAGTAGTACGATGGAGGGGGAGACCCAGTACTTC. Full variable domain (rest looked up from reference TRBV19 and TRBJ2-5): DGGITQSPKYLFRKEGQNVTLSCEQNLNHDAMYWYRQDPGQGLRLIYYSQIVNDFQKGDIAEGYSVSREKKESFPLTVTSAQKNPTAFYLCASSTMEGETQYFGPGTRLLVL.

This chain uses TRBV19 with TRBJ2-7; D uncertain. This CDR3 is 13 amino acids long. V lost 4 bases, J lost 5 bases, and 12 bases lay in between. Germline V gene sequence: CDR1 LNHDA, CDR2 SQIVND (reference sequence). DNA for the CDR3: TGTGCCAGTAGTACCAAACCCTGGCACGAGCAGTACTTC. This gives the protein CASSTKPWHEQYF.

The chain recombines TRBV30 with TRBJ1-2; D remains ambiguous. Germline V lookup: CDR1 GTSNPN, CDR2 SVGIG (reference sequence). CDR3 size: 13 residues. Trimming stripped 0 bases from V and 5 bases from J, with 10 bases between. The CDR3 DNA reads TGTGCCTGGAGTGTCCGGGAAATGTATGGCTACACCTTC. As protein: CAWSVREMYGYTF.

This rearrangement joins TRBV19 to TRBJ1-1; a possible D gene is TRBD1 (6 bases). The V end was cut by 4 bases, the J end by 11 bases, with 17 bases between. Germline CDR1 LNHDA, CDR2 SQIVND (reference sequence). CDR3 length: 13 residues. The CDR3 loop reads CASSTTGFEGAFF. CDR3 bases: TGTGCCAGTAGTACTACAGGGTTCGAGGGGGCTTTCTTT. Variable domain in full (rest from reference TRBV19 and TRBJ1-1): DGGITQSPKYLFRKEGQNVTLSCEQNLNHDAMYWYRQDPGQGLRLIYYSQIVNDFQKGDIAEGYSVSREKKESFPLTVTSAQKNPTAFYLCASSTTGFEGAFFGQGTRLTVV.

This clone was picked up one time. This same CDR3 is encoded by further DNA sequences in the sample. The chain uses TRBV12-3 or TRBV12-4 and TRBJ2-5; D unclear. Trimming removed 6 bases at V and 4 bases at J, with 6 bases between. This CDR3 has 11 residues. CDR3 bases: TGTGCCAGCAGCCTAGGAGAGACCCAGTACTTC. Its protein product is CASSLGETQYF.

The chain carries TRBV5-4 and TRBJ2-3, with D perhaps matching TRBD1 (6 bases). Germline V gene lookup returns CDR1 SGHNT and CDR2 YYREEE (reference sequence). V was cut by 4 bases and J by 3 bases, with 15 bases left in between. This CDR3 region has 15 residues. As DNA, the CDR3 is TGTGCCAGCAGCCCAAGTTTGGACAGAACAGATACGCAGTATTTT. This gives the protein CASSPSLDRTDTQYF.

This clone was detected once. CDR3 region: CASKVNRYYYEQYF. The CDR3 DNA sequence: TGTGCCAGTAAGGTGAACAGATATTACTACGAGCAGTACTTC. This rearrangement joins TRBV19 to TRBJ2-7; the D is unclear. Deletions cut 7 bases from V and 3 bases from J, with 16 bases between. Germline V lookup: CDR1 LNHDA, CDR2 SQIVND (reference sequence). CDR3 length: 14 residues.

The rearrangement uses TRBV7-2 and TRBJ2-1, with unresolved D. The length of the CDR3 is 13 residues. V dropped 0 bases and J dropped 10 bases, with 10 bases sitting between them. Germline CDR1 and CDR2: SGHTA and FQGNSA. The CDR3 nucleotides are TGTGCCAGCAGCTTAGCCAGGAGAGAGGAGCAGTTCTTC. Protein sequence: CASSLARREEQFF.

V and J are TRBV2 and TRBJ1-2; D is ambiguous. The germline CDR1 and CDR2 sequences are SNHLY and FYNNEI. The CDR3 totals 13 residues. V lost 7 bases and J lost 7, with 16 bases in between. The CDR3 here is CASIPSPRSGYTF. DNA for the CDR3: TGTGCCAGCATACCCTCCCCAAGGTCTGGCTACACCTTC.

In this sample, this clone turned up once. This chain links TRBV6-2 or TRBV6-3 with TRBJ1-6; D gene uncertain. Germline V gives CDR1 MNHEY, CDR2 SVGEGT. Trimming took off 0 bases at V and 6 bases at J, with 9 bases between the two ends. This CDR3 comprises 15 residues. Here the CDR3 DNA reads TGTGCCAGCAGTTACTCGAGCTTTGGTAATTCACCCCTCCACTTT. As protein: CASSYSSFGNSPLHF.

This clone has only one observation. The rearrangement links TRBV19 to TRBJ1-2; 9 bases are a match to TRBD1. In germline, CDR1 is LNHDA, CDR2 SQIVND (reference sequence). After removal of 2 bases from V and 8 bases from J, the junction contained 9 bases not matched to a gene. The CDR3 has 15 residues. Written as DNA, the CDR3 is TGTGCCAGTAGTATACCGACAGGGGGATATGGAGGCTACACCTTC. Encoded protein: CASSIPTGGYGGYTF.